Detailed here is one T cell receptor beta chain. This sample was included in a study of blood T cell repertoires in COVID-19. Background on the study: From the United States, Italy and Spain came samples of acute and convalescent COVID-19.

The authors' processing: Nucleated cell counts were estimated from reference gene primer amplification. Only in-frame clones appear in the TCRdb table, and some are missing; sequencing was by immunoSEQ multiplex PCR. The V and J calls and the clone size are those of that table, but D and trimming were determined from the DNA. The sample has about 110,000 clones, 80% to 90% seen once. Material: peripheral blood. The sequence derives from a human donor in a cohort sampled during active COVID-19.

The CDR3 is CASSFSSGIRGTEAFF. The CDR3 DNA reads TGCGCCAGCAGCTTTAGTAGCGGTATTCGGGGCACTGAAGCTTTCTTT. The chain links TRBV5-1 to TRBJ1-1, with D unclear. This CDR3 spans 16 amino acids. CDR1 is SGHRS and CDR2 is YFSETQ in the germline V gene. V lost 2 bases to trimming and J lost 4 bases, with 18 bases between them.